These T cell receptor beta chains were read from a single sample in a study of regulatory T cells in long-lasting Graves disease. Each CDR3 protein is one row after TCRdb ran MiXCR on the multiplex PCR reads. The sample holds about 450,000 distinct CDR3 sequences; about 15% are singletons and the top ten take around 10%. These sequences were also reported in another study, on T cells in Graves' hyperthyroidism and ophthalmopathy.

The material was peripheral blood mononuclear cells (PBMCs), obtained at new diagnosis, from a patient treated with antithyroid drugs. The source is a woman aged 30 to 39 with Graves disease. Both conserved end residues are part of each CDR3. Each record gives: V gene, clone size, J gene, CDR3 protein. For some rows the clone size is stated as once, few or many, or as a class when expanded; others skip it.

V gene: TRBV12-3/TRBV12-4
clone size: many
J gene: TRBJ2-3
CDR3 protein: CASRGQTTDTQYF

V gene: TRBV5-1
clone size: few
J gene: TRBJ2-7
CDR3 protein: CASSFAGGPPEQYF

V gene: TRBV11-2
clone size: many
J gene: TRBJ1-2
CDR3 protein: CASSPASGRNGYTF

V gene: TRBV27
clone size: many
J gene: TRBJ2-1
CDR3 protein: CASGSGDYNEQFF

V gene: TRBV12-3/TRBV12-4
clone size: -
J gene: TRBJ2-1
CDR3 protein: CASSLWGPDNEQFF

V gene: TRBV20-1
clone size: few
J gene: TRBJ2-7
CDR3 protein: CSARDLLGLAGYEQYF

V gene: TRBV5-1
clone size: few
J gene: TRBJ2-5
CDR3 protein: CASSPRASGRSWLQETQYF

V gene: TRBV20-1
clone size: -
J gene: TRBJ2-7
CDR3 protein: CSAPRTSGSPLEQYF

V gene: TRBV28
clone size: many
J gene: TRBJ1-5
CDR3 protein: CASSLGRTVNQPQHF

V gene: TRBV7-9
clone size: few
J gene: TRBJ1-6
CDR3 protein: CASSPDVGGPRGMPLHF